Listed here are 10 T cell receptor beta chains from one sample, sequenced in a study of CD8 T cells in ankylosing spondylitis. TCRdb analysed the 5' RACE reads with MiXCR anew, one entry per CDR3 protein. The data hold about 240,000 distinct CDR3 sequences, with roughly a tenth observed a single time. Material for sequencing was blood, either unsorted or a sorted T cell fraction (not recorded which). These receptors came from a male donor with ankylosing spondylitis or in good health (not recorded which).

This clonotype has at least ten counts. This chain links TRBV20-1 with TRBJ1-3; 7 bases align to TRBD1. This CDR3 spans 13 amino acids. CDR1 DFQATT and CDR2 SNEGSKA come from the germline V gene (reference sequence). Unmatched junction bases numbered 2, after V lost 3 bases and J lost 3 bases. DNA for the CDR3: TGCAGTGCTAGCGACAGGGTTGGAAACACCATATATTTT. It encodes CSASDRVGNTIYF.

This clonotype was observed many times. The chain employs TRBV5-1 and TRBJ1-1; a possible D gene is TRBD1 (6 bases). The CDR3 is made up of 14 amino acids. Germline V lookup: CDR1 SGHRS, CDR2 YFSETQ. The V end lost 4 bases, the J end lost 4 bases, and 14 bases lay between the germline ends. CDR3 residues: CASSTGALSTEAFF. CDR3 in DNA: TGCGCCAGCAGCACGGGGGCGCTGAGCACTGAAGCTTTCTTT.

In its sample, this clonotype was seen many times. The chain recombines TRBV20-1 with TRBJ2-1; no definite D call. The CDR3 extends over 15 amino acids. Between the trimmed V and J ends, which lost 5 bases and 8 bases, there was a span of 22 bases. The germline V gene has CDR1 DFQATT and CDR2 SNEGSKA (reference sequence). This CDR3 reads CSALPDGVPEYEQFF. CDR3 coding DNA: TGCAGTGCTCTCCCGGATGGCGTTCCCGAATATGAGCAGTTCTTC.

The chain has TRBV29-1 and TRBJ1-1, with 10 bases that match TRBD1. After removal of 7 bases from V and 7 bases from J, the junction contained 3 bases not matched to a gene. Germline V lookup: CDR1 SQVTM, CDR2 ANQGSEA. The CDR3 is 11 amino acids. CDR3 in DNA: TGCAGCGCTGGGGACAGGGGTGAAGCTTTCTTT. It translates to CSAGDRGEAFF.

Worth noting for this clonotype: This may stem from a read error, because a much larger clone lies one nucleotide away. This chain joins TRBV5-1 and TRBJ1-1, with TRBD1 identical over 8 bases. The CDR3 contains 15 residues. Trimming at V came to 0 bases and at J to 5 bases, leaving 6 bases not matched to a gene. Germline V gene data show CDR1 as SGHRS and CDR2 as YFSETQ. CDR3 amino acids: CASSLGQGKVTEAFF. CDR3 DNA: TGCGCCAGCAGCTTGGGACAGGGGAAAGTGACTGAAGCTTTCTTT.

A few counts support this clonotype. V is TRBV7-9 and J is TRBJ2-2, with 11 bases fitting TRBD2. CDR3 length: 17 amino acids. Germline assignment: CDR1 SEHNR and CDR2 FQNEAQ (reference sequence). V was pared by 4 bases and J by 4 bases, with 8 bases of the junction left unmatched. The CDR3 nucleotides are TGTGCCAGCAGCTCTACAACTAGCGGGAGATCCACCGGGGAGCTGTTTTTT. Its translation: CASSSTTSGRSTGELFF.

This clonotype has only a few counts. The chain couples TRBV10-3 to TRBJ2-1; no definite D call. CDR3 length equals 12 residues. Trimming shortened V by 4 bases and J by 5 bases, and 6 bases separated the two germline ends. CDR1 is ENHRY and CDR2 is SYGVKD in the germline V gene. The CDR3 nucleotides are TGTGCCATCAGTGGGGGTGACAATGAGCAGTTCTTC. Protein: CAISGGDNEQFF.

This sequence joins TRBV6-1 and TRBJ2-3, with D possibly matching TRBD1 (7 bases). The germline V gene encodes CDR1 MNHNS and CDR2 SASEGT. V was cut by 1 base and J by 5 bases, with 13 bases left in between. The CDR3 sequence is 15 residues long. The DNA for the CDR3 is TGTGCCAGCAGTGAAGAAGGCAGGGGGGTAGATACGCAGTATTTT. Translated: CASSEEGRGVDTQYF.

The chain is built from TRBV4-2 and TRBJ1-4, with 10 bases identical to TRBD1. CDR1 is LGHNA and CDR2 is YNFKEQ in the germline V gene. V was pared by 0 bases and J by 8 bases, with 3 bases of the junction left unmatched. The CDR3 length is 15 residues. CDR3 protein: CASSQEGTGEEKLFF. The DNA for the CDR3 is TGTGCCAGCAGCCAAGAAGGGACAGGGGAGGAAAAACTGTTTTTT.

This clonotype was counted ten times or more. The chain carries TRBV25-1 and TRBJ2-5; TRBD1 aligns across 8 bases. Germline loops: CDR1 MGHDK, CDR2 SYGVNS. There are 15 residues in the CDR3. J lost 2 bases, V lost 6 bases, and 8 bases had no gene match. This CDR3 reads CASRSTGAVQETQYF. The CDR3 DNA follows: TGTGCCAGCAGATCGACAGGGGCCGTACAAGAGACCCAGTACTTC.